Listed here are 15 T cell receptor beta chains from one sample, sequenced in a study of beta chain features in type 1 diabetes. Study-wide results and limits: For Type 1 diabetes patients, all four CD4+ subsets carried TCRB CDR3s that were moderately but significantly shorter.

No cognate antigen is known for these TCRs. The investigators reverse transcribed all of the isolated RNA, so they sequenced expressed TCRB transcripts. Profiled with immunoSEQ multiplex PCR; TCRdb holds only in-frame clones, not every one. This sample has more than 300,000 clones, with 8.5% to 10% found just once. Input material: central memory CD4+ T cells from blood. The receptors come from a man aged 25 to 40 with type 1 diabetes.

The rearrangement uses TRBV6-5 and TRBJ2-4; a possible D gene is TRBD1 (6 bases). In germline, CDR1 is MNHEY, CDR2 SVGAGI. This CDR3 has 15 residues. Trimming pared 6 bases from V and 1 base from J, leaving 13 bases between. The CDR3 region has the DNA TGTGCCAGCAGCTCACAGGGTTCGGCCAAAAACATTCAGTACTTC. It translates to CASSSQGSAKNIQYF.

The chain employs TRBV5-1 and TRBJ2-5, with D tentatively TRBD2 (6 bases). Looked up from germline, CDR1 is SGHRS and CDR2 is YFSETQ. The CDR3 contains 15 residues. With 3 bases removed from V and 3 bases from J, the gap between germline ends came to 15 bases. CDR3 in amino acids: CASSWRDSTEETQYF. CDR3 in DNA: TGCGCCAGCAGCTGGAGGGATTCTACTGAAGAGACCCAGTACTTC.

This clone was counted a few times. The chain links TRBV2 to TRBJ2-3; a possible D gene is TRBD1 (5 bases). V was cut by 4 bases and J by 5 bases, with 7 bases left in between. The CDR3 contains 12 residues. Germline V gene sequence: CDR1 SNHLY, CDR2 FYNNEI. The CDR3 region has the DNA TGTGCCAGCAGTGGCAGGGAAGATACGCAGTATTTT. It is translated as CASSGREDTQYF.

This clone was recorded a few times. The chain carries TRBV4-2 and TRBJ2-5, with 7 bases identical to TRBD2. The junction had 10 bases not matched to a gene; V was cut back by 4 bases and J by 5 bases. The CDR3 sequence is 15 residues long. CDR1 and CDR2 from the germline V gene are LGHNA and YNFKEQ. CDR3: CASSPETSARETQYF. The DNA of the CDR3 is TGTGCCAGCAGCCCAGAAACTAGCGCACGGGAGACCCAGTACTTC.

This clone came up a few times. This chain joins TRBV25-1 and TRBJ2-3, with D perhaps given as TRBD1 or TRBD2 (5 bases each). The CDR3 is 17 amino acids. Germline assignment: CDR1 MGHDK and CDR2 SYGVNS. Between the trimmed V and J ends, which lost 3 bases and 5 bases, there was a span of 21 bases. CDR3 coding DNA: TGTGCCAGCAGTGATCCGCCGGGGACGAACTGGCGAGATACGCAGTATTTT. Translation gives CASSDPPGTNWRDTQYF.

The V and J genes are TRBV14 and TRBJ1-1, with 8 nucleotides matching TRBD1. The CDR3 runs to 14 residues. V gave up 2 bases and J gave up 7 bases; unmatched junction bases: 6. CDR1 is SGHDN and CDR2 is FVKESK in the germline V gene. The CDR3 protein is CASSQQTGASEAFF. As DNA, the CDR3 is TGTGCCAGCAGCCAACAGACAGGGGCCAGTGAAGCTTTCTTT.

This clone was picked up many times. The gene calls are TRBV5-4 and TRBJ2-1; TRBD2 aligns across 10 bases. V dropped 0 bases and J dropped 6; count of bases not matched to a gene: 3. Germline values: CDR1 SGHNT, CDR2 YYREEE (reference sequence). The length of the CDR3 is 15 residues. CDR3 amino acids: CASSLGRTSGNEQFF. The CDR3 nucleotides read TGTGCCAGCAGCTTGGGTCGGACTAGCGGCAATGAGCAGTTCTTC.

This clone turned up a few times. The rearrangement links TRBV5-1 to TRBJ2-3, with D perhaps matching TRBD2 (5 bases). V lost 1 base, J lost 2 bases, and 17 bases lay in between. The CDR3 spans 17 residues. Germline CDR1 reads SGHRS; CDR2 reads YFSETQ. The CDR3 spells CASSLMVATSNTDTQYF. In DNA form, the CDR3 reads TGCGCCAGCAGCTTGATGGTCGCCACTAGTAACACAGATACGCAGTATTTT.

This clone was picked up a small number of times. The chain couples TRBV11-2 to TRBJ2-3, with D unclear. Germline values: CDR1 SGHAT, CDR2 FQNNGV. The CDR3 has 17 residues. Trimming took off 2 bases at V and 0 bases at J, with 15 bases between the two ends. As DNA, the CDR3 is TGTGCCAGCAGCTTAATCACTCGACAAACTAGCACAGATACGCAGTATTTT. This encodes CASSLITRQTSTDTQYF.

This chain links TRBV19 with TRBJ2-7; possibly TRBD1 for D (6 bases). CDR1 and CDR2 (germline): LNHDA, SQIVND (reference sequence). V was trimmed by 5 bases and J by 3 bases, leaving 17 bases between them. This CDR3 spans 15 amino acids. The CDR3 nucleotides are TGTGCCAGTAGTCCCTCGACAGGCCGTCTCTACGAGCAGTACTTC. It translates to CASSPSTGRLYEQYF.

This clone was counted only a few times. V usage is TRBV7-9 and J usage is TRBJ2-7; weak D call: TRBD1 (6 bases). CDR1 and CDR2 from the germline V gene are SEHNR and FQNEAQ (reference sequence). The V end was cut by 1 base, the J end by 4 bases, with 11 bases between. The CDR3 is 14 amino acids. CDR3 nucleotides: TGTGCCAGCAGCTTAGGTTCGACAGGTTACGAGCAGTACTTC. Its protein is CASSLGSTGYEQYF.

This clone was seen more than once but under ten times. This CDR3 is CASSPQGRHQPQHF. The CDR3 DNA sequence: TGTGCCAGTAGCCCACAGGGGAGGCATCAGCCCCAGCATTTT. The rearrangement uses TRBV19 and TRBJ1-5, with 7 bases that match TRBD1. Trimming removed 6 bases from V and 5 bases from J; junction bases left unmatched: 7. Germline V gene sequence: CDR1 LNHDA, CDR2 SQIVND (reference sequence). The CDR3 has 14 amino acids.

This clone was detected ten times or more. This chain connects TRBV5-1 to TRBJ1-1; D unresolved. Germline CDR1 SGHRS, CDR2 YFSETQ. Trimming stripped 5 bases from V and 4 bases from J, with 12 bases between. The CDR3 length is 13 residues. DNA for the CDR3: TGCGCCAGCAGTCCGGGCATGGGCACTGAAGCTTTCTTT. It codes for CASSPGMGTEAFF.

The chain has TRBV6-5 and TRBJ1-2; 7 positions agree with TRBD1. V trimming: 4 bases; J trimming: 2 bases; junction bases outside the gene matches: 1. The CDR3 is made up of 13 amino acids. Germline V gene lookup returns CDR1 MNHEY and CDR2 SVGAGI. CDR3 nucleotide sequence: TGTGCCAGCAGTTTGGGACAGAACTATGGCTACACCTTC. It codes for CASSLGQNYGYTF.

Only a few counts were recorded for this clone. The V gene is TRBV7-2, the J gene TRBJ1-5; no reliable D call. Germline CDR1 SGHTA, CDR2 FQGNSA. Trimming took 3 bases from V and 6 from J, leaving 9 bases between them. The CDR3 loop spans 13 amino acids. The CDR3 nucleotides are TGTGCCAGCAGCTTCGAAAGATCTCAGCCCCAGCATTTT. As protein: CASSFERSQPQHF.